This T cell receptor beta chain was captured by sequencing in a study of cytomegalovirus exposure and HLA in healthy donors (dated by TCRdb to about 2017). About the investigation overall: A later analysis indicated that the 130 or so validation repertoires were generated on the platform also employed for the 720 or so repertoires of the first cohort. The aim of the study was to test whether cataloging public T cell receptors could identify signatures of past pathogen exposure. Along with the roughly 710-subject first cohort, a separate validation cohort of 120 different subjects was used. The study combined high-throughput TCR immunosequencing, statistical association of individual TCRs with disease status, and machine learning to predict cytomegalovirus infection status. Broader findings and caveats from the paper: A later analysis lacked HLA typing for the validation cohort, so it scored co-occurrence in that cohort across all 120 or so repertoires. The authors suggested that the approach could potentially be extended to other disease states and immunological phenotypes. Most TCR sequences were observed very rarely across donors, whereas some public TCRs were present in many individuals. Of the cluster scores, about 94% were above 0 in a later analysis, which found that TCRs clustered in the first cohort also tended to co-occur in the 120 validation repertoires. Cytomegalovirus status was reported to be diagnosed by the classifier with high specificity and sensitivity in both the original and validation cohorts. The study listed around 160 TCR beta chains as associated with cytomegalovirus. Three of the identified cytomegalovirus-associated TCR beta chains were confirmed in vitro to be specific for cytomegalovirus antigens.

This clone has a single count. Its antigen is not yet known. No quality values exist for individual bases; no much larger clone is one base distant. Here V drops 0 bases and J drops 3 bases, and the junction holds 2 bases not matched to any gene. CDR1 and CDR2, looked up from the germline V gene, are SGHRS and YFSETQ. CDR3 length: 16 amino acids, cysteine to phenylalanine. Here the CDR3 DNA is all that survives: 48 bases in frame from base 1. The library was prepared using the immunoSEQ multiplex PCR assay. In the source study's methods: To diagnose cytomegalovirus status from the catalog of TCR beta chain sequences, a statistical classification framework was built. This immuneACCESS table, as held by TCRdb, lists in-frame sequences with V and J called but not all clones. Of the missing ones, under half trace to an unresolved V gene in checked studies; the others have no known cause. D and trimming were read from the DNA, whereas the V and J calls and clone size are those reported in that table. This sample holds 90,000 to 150,000 clones; 70% to 90% were observed only once. The top ten constitute about 6% of the sample.

The donors were included in the validation cohort of 90 to 150 subjects, a group kept apart from the roughly 730-subject first cohort. The sequenced sample consisted of PBMCs. The source of this sequence is a young woman in good health and CMV-seropositive. This chain is built from TRBV5-1 and TRBJ1-6, and 8 junction bases match TRBD1. The base sequence is TGCGCCAGCAGCTTGGAAGGGACAGGCTATAATTCACCCCTCCACTTT. It specifies CASSLEGTGYNSPLHF.